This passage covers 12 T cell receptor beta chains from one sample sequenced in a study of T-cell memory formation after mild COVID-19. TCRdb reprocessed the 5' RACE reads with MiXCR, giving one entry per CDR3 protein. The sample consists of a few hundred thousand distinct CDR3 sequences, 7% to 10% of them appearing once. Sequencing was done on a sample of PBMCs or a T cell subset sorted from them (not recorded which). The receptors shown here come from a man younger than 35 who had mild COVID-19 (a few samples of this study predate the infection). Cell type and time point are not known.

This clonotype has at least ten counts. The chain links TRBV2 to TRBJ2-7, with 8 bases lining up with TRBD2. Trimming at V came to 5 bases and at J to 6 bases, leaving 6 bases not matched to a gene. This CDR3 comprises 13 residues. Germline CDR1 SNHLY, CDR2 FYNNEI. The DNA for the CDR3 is TGTGCCAGCAGTCTGGGACTAGAGGTCGAGCAGTACTTC. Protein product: CASSLGLEVEQYF.

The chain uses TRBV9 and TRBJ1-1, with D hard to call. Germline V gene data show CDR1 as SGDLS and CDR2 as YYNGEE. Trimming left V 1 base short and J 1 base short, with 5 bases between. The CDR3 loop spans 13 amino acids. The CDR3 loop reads CASSVHPNTEAFF. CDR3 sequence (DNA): TGTGCCAGCAGCGTACACCCGAACACTGAAGCTTTCTTT. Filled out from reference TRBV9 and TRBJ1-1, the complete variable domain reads DSGVTQTPKHLITATGQRVTLRCSPRSGDLSVYWYQQSLDQGLQFLIQYYNGEERAKGNILERFSAQQFPDLHSELNLSSLELGDSALYFCASSVHPNTEAFFGQGTRLTVV.

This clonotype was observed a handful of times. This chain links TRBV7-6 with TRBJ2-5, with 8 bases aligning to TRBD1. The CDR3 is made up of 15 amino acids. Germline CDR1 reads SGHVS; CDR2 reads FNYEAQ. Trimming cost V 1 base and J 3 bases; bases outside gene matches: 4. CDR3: CASSLDKDREETQYF. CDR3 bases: TGTGCCAGCAGCTTAGATAAGGACAGGGAAGAGACCCAGTACTTC.

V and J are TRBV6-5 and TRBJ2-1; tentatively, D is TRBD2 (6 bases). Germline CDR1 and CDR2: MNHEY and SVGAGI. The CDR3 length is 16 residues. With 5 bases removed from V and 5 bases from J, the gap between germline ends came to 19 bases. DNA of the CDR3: TGTGCCAGCAGTCCCCATTGGAGGGTGTTCCACAATGAGCAGTTCTTC. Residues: CASSPHWRVFHNEQFF.

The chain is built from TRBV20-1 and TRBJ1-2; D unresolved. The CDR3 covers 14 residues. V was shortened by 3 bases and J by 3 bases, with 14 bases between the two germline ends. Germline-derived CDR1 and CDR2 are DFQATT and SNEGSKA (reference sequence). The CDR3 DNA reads TGCAGTGCTAGGGCGTACGGAGTTGACTATGGCTACACCTTC. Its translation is CSARAYGVDYGYTF.

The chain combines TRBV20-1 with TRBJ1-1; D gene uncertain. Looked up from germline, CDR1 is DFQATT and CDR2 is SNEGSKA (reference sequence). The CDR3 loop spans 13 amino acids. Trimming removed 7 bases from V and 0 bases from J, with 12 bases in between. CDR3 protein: CSVGYGVNTEAFF. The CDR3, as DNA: TGCAGTGTAGGTTATGGCGTGAACACTGAAGCTTTCTTT.

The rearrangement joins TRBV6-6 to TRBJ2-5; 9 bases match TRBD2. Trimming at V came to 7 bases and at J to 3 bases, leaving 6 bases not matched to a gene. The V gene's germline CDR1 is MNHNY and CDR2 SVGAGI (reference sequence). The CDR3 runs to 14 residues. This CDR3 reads CASTGTSPEETQYF. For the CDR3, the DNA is TGTGCCAGCACCGGGACTAGCCCAGAAGAGACCCAGTACTTC.

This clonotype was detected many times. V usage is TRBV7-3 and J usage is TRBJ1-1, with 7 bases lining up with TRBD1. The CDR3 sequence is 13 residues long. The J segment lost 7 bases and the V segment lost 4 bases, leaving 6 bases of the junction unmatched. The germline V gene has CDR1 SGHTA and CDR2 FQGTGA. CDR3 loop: CASSSDRDSEAFF. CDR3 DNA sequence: TGTGCCAGCAGCTCTGACCGGGACAGTGAAGCTTTCTTT.

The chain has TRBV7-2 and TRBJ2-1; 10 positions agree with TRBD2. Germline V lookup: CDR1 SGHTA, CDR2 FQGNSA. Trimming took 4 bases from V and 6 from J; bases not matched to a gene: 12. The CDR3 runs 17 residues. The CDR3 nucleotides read TGTGCCAGCAGCTATCCCCTTCGACTAGCGGGTGCCAATGAGCAGTTCTTC. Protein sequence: CASSYPLRLAGANEQFF.

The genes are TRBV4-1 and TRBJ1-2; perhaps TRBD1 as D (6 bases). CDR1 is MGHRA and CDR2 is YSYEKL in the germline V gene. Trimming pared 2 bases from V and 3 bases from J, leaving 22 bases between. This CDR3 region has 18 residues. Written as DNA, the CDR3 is TGCGCCAGCAGCCAACGCCCCCAAGGCAGGGGCATTGACTATGGCTACACCTTC. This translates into CASSQRPQGRGIDYGYTF.

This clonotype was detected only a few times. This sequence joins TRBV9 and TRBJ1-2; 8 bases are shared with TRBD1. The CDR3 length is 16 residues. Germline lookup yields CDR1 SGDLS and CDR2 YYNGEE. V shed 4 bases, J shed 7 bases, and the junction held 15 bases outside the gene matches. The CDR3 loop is CASSIDVGTGLSGYTF. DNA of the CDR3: TGTGCCAGCAGCATCGATGTGGGGACAGGCTTAAGTGGCTACACCTTC.

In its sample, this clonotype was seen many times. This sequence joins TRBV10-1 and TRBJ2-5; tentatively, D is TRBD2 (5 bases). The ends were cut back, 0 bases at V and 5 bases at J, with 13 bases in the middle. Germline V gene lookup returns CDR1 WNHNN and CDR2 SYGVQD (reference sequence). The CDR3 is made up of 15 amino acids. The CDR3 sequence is CASSESSGVGETQYF. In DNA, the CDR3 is TGCGCCAGCAGTGAGTCGTCCGGGGTCGGGGAGACCCAGTACTTC.